Below, 23 T cell receptor beta chains from the same sample are listed, as sequenced in a study of human T cells and chemical hapten exposure. The sample's time point: patch test 1, 2 weeks after DPC sensitization. The treatment denotes: therapeutic diphenylcyclopropenone sensitization with weekly scalp DPC. TCRdb processed the RACE reads anew with MiXCR; each CDR3 protein has one entry. Altogether approximately 340,000 distinct CDR3 sequences are present, about 7% being singletons, with the ten largest covering 8.4%. The sample in question was whole blood, obtained in connection with sensitization to the hapten diphenylcyclopropenone (DPC). The receptor source for this set is a woman aged 18 to 35 with alopecia areata. Some clones in this sample may be carry-over from other donors' samples.

The genes are TRBV4-2 and TRBJ2-5, with 9 bases that match TRBD1. Germline values: CDR1 LGHNA, CDR2 YNFKEQ. With V trimmed by 1 base and J by 4 bases, 1 base remained unmatched. This CDR3 has 14 amino acids. The DNA for the CDR3 is TGTGCCAGCAGCCAAGGACAGGGGGTAGAGACCCAGTACTTC. This gives the protein CASSQGQGVETQYF.

This clonotype was detected only a few times. The chain couples TRBV11-1 to TRBJ2-1; D is undetermined. Germline V gene data show CDR1 as SGHAT and CDR2 as FQDESV (reference sequence). CDR3 size: 12 residues. V lost 0 bases and J lost 10, with 7 bases in between. CDR3 coding DNA: TGTGCCAGCAGCTTAGCGCCCGGGGAGCAGTTCTTC. This translates into CASSLAPGEQFF.

This clonotype was found many times. The chain employs TRBV6-5 and TRBJ2-2; D gene uncertain. The CDR3 is 12 amino acids. Trimming removed 3 bases from V and 5 bases from J, with 4 bases in between. Germline CDR1 reads MNHEY; CDR2 reads SVGAGI. The CDR3 coding sequence is TGTGCCAGCAGTTATACTACCGGGGAGCTGTTTTTT. The encoded protein is CASSYTTGELFF.

This clonotype has at least ten counts. This chain links TRBV9 with TRBJ1-6; D gene unclear. The V gene lost 4 bases and the J gene lost 10 bases, with 15 bases spanning the gap. The CDR3 contains 14 residues. CDR1 and CDR2 (germline): SGDLS, YYNGEE. The CDR3: CASSQAYRGSPLHF. CDR3 DNA: TGTGCCAGCAGCCAGGCCTACCGAGGATCACCCCTCCACTTT. Looking up the rest from reference TRBV9 and TRBJ1-6 gives the full variable domain: DSGVTQTPKHLITATGQRVTLRCSPRSGDLSVYWYQQSLDQGLQFLIQYYNGEERAKGNILERFSAQQFPDLHSELNLSSLELGDSALYFCASSQAYRGSPLHFGNGTRLTVT.

This clonotype has more than one count but fewer than ten. The chain uses TRBV2 and TRBJ2-3, with 11 bases lining up with TRBD2. The junction had 5 bases not matched to a gene; V was cut back by 0 bases and J by 3 bases. The CDR3 length is 17 residues. CDR1 is SNHLY, CDR2 FYNNEI, per germline. The CDR3 sequence is CASSEALRLAGTDTQYF. CDR3 DNA: TGTGCCAGCAGTGAAGCGCTTCGACTAGCGGGGACAGATACGCAGTATTTT.

This clonotype has only a few counts. The chain links TRBV7-6 to TRBJ2-1; TRBD2 matches at 9 bases. This CDR3 contains 15 residues. Looked up from germline, CDR1 is SGHVS and CDR2 is FNYEAQ. V lost 3 bases to trimming and J lost 5 bases; unmatched junction nucleotides: 5. The CDR3 loop reads CASSFFLAGNNEQFF. CDR3 bases: TGTGCCAGCAGCTTTTTCCTAGCGGGGAACAATGAGCAGTTCTTC.

This clonotype was seen many times. This sequence joins TRBV5-1 and TRBJ1-5; D is unclear. Trimming stripped 0 bases from V and 6 bases from J, with 7 bases between. Germline CDR1 SGHRS, CDR2 YFSETQ. The CDR3 totals 13 residues. This CDR3 reads CASSLEAGQPQHF. The CDR3 DNA follows: TGCGCCAGCAGCTTGGAGGCCGGTCAGCCCCAGCATTTT.

Only a few counts were recorded for this clonotype. V and J are TRBV10-3 and TRBJ1-4, with a weak D call TRBD1 (6 bases). Trimming shortened V by 2 bases and J by 7 bases, and 14 bases separated the two germline ends. Germline CDR1 ENHRY, CDR2 SYGVKD. The CDR3 totals 15 residues. CDR3 protein: CAISESGTFGEKLFF. For the CDR3, the DNA is TGTGCCATCAGTGAGAGTGGGACATTTGGTGAAAAACTGTTTTTT.

This clonotype was recorded a few times. This rearrangement joins TRBV12-3 or TRBV12-4 to TRBJ2-5, with TRBD2 as a possible D gene (5 bases). CDR3 length: 18 residues. Trimming took 7 bases from V and 2 from J, leaving 26 bases between them. CDR3 DNA sequence: TGTGCCAGCACCCTCGGTTTAGCTAGCAGCGGCGCTCAAGAGACCCAGTACTTC. It is translated as CASTLGLASSGAQETQYF.

At least ten counts were recorded for this clonotype. The chain combines TRBV5-6 with TRBJ1-2; D not resolved. The CDR3 has 13 residues. Germline lookup yields CDR1 SGHDT and CDR2 YYEEEE. Trimming removed 3 bases at V and 4 bases at J, with 10 bases between. The CDR3 spells CASSSQAAYGYTF. CDR3 sequence (DNA): TGTGCCAGCAGCTCCCAGGCGGCCTATGGCTACACCTTC.

This clonotype was observed a few times. This sequence joins TRBV20-1 and TRBJ1-2; D is undetermined. This CDR3 is 12 amino acids long. V lost 0 bases, J lost 2 bases, and 4 bases lay in between. CDR1 is DFQATT and CDR2 is SNEGSKA in the germline V gene (reference sequence). CDR3 protein: CSARDPNYGYTF. The CDR3 DNA reads as TGCAGTGCTAGAGACCCCAACTATGGCTACACCTTC.

This chain connects TRBV9 to TRBJ2-6; D may be TRBD1 (5 bases). The CDR3 is 14 residues long. V gave up 2 bases and J gave up 10 bases, with 13 bases separating them. Germline-derived CDR1 and CDR2 are SGDLS and YYNGEE. In DNA, the CDR3 is TGTGCCAGCAGCGTGCAAAGAAGGGGTAACGTCCTGACTTTC. Amino acid sequence: CASSVQRRGNVLTF.

Many counts were recorded for this clonotype. The CDR3 region is CASSLIPRENTGELFF. CDR3 sequence (DNA): TGTGCCAGCAGCTTAATTCCACGGGAGAACACCGGGGAGCTGTTTTTT. The chain has TRBV7-2 and TRBJ2-2; D is perhaps TRBD2 (5 bases). Germline values: CDR1 SGHTA, CDR2 FQGNSA. Trimming took off 2 bases at V and 1 base at J, with 11 bases between the two ends. This CDR3 region has 16 residues. The full variable domain, completed using reference TRBV7-2 and TRBJ2-2, is GAGVSQSPSNKVTEKGKDVELRCDPISGHTALYWYRQSLGQGLEFLIYFQGNSAPDKSGLPSDRFSAERTGGSVSTLTIQRTQQEDSAVYLCASSLIPRENTGELFFGEGSRLTVL.

This clonotype occurred a few times. The J gene is TRBJ1-6, the V gene TRBV2, with 9 bases that match TRBD1. Trimming at V came to 3 bases and at J to 4 bases, leaving 1 base not matched to a gene. The length of the CDR3 is 15 residues. In germline, CDR1 is SNHLY, CDR2 FYNNEI. The CDR3 DNA reads as TGTGCCAGCAGTGAGACAGGGGGTTATAATTCACCCCTCCACTTT. The encoded protein is CASSETGGYNSPLHF.

The CDR3 here is CASAHGLSNQPQHF. For the CDR3, the DNA is TGTGCCAGCGCCCACGGCCTGAGCAATCAGCCCCAGCATTTT. V is TRBV7-2 and J is TRBJ1-5; D uncertain. Per germline, CDR1 SGHTA and CDR2 FQGNSA. V was clipped by 8 bases and J by 1 base, with 12 bases between them. The CDR3 loop spans 14 amino acids.

This clonotype was detected a few times. The V and J genes are TRBV12-3 or TRBV12-4 and TRBJ1-3; unclear D gene. The CDR3 length is 15 residues. V was cut by 5 bases and J by 0 bases, with 11 bases left in between. The CDR3 region is CASSIQSDSGNTIYF. CDR3 bases: TGTGCCAGCAGTATCCAGTCTGACTCTGGAAACACCATATATTTT.

This clonotype was detected a few times. The chain is built from TRBV10-3 and TRBJ1-1, with 12 bases that match TRBD1. Germline V gene lookup returns CDR1 ENHRY and CDR2 SYGVKD. V trimming: 7 bases; J trimming: 3 bases; junction bases outside the gene matches: 12. This CDR3 comprises 17 residues. The CDR3 DNA sequence: TGTGCCATCAATGAAAACGTGGGACAGGGGGCGGACACTGAAGCTTTCTTT. This encodes CAINENVGQGADTEAFF.

This clonotype has at least ten counts. J is TRBJ2-3 and V is TRBV5-8, with no clear D. Trimming took off 2 bases at V and 4 bases at J, with 5 bases between the two ends. This CDR3 spans 12 amino acids. Germline V lookup: CDR1 SGHTS, CDR2 YDEGEE. CDR3 nucleotide sequence: TGTGCCAGCAGCTTATTCTCAGATACGCAGTATTTT. Its protein is CASSLFSDTQYF.

This clonotype has only a few counts. V is TRBV6-6 and J is TRBJ1-1, with 11 bases that match TRBD1. V lost 2 bases, J lost 5 bases, and 4 bases stayed unmatched. The CDR3 totals 15 residues. The germline gives CDR1 MNHNY, CDR2 SVGAGI (reference sequence). Here the CDR3 reads CASSYSGTGGTEAFF. CDR3 nucleotides: TGTGCCAGCAGTTACAGCGGGACAGGGGGAACTGAAGCTTTCTTT.

J is TRBJ1-2 and V is TRBV7-8, with D maybe TRBD1 (5 bases). The CDR3 totals 15 residues. The germline gives CDR1 SGHVS, CDR2 FQNEAQ. Trimming left V 4 bases short and J 1 base short, with 13 bases between. In DNA form, the CDR3 reads TGTGCCAGCAGCTCGCGTTCAGGGATTAACTATGGCTACACCTTC. Amino acid sequence: CASSSRSGINYGYTF.

Here the CDR3 DNA reads TGTGCCAGCACCCTACAGGGGGGAAACACTGAAGCTTTCTTT. Amino acids: CASTLQGGNTEAFF. This sequence joins TRBV12-3 or TRBV12-4 and TRBJ1-1; 8 bases are a match to TRBD1. V was pared by 7 bases and J by 2 bases, with 6 bases of the junction left unmatched. This CDR3 region has 14 residues.

The chain has TRBV6-5 and TRBJ2-2; D remains unclear. The V gene lost 0 bases and the J gene lost 1 base, with 6 bases spanning the gap. Germline V lookup: CDR1 MNHEY, CDR2 SVGAGI. This CDR3 has 15 residues. The CDR3 sequence: CASSYSSQNTGELFF. DNA of the CDR3: TGTGCCAGCAGTTACTCGAGTCAGAACACCGGGGAGCTGTTTTTT.

The CDR3 region has the DNA TGTGCCAGCAGCGCGGACAGGGCAAAGCTATATGGCTACACCTTC. Residues: CASSADRAKLYGYTF. This rearrangement joins TRBV7-2 to TRBJ1-2, with 8 bases fitting TRBD1. The CDR3 contains 15 residues. V was pared by 5 bases and J by 5 bases, with 10 bases of the junction left unmatched. CDR1 is SGHTA, CDR2 FQGNSA, per germline.